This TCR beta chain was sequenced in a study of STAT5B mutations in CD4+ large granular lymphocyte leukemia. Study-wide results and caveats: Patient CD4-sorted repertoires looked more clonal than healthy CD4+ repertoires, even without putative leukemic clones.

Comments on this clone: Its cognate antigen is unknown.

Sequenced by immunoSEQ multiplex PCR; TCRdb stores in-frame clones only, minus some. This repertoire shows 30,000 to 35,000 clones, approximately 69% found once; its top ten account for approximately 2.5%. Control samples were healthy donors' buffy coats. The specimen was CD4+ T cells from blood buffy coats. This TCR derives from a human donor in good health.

CDR3 loop: CASSSHSGFGGYTF. In DNA form, the CDR3 reads TGTGCCAGCAGTTCCCATTCAGGGTTCGGTGGCTACACCTTC. The chain employs TRBV6-5 and TRBJ1-2; maybe TRBD1 (5 bases). Germline V gives CDR1 MNHEY, CDR2 SVGAGI. Trimming took 4 bases from V and 7 from J, leaving 16 bases between them. CDR3 length equals 14 residues.